This TCR beta chain is from a study of T cell clusters in autoimmune cytopenias (dated by TCRdb to the late 2010s). A note on the overall study: Among healthy donor controls, the mean age was approximately 52 years, the median age was about 60 years, and about half of the roughly 43 were female. For primary cytopenia, 20 to 25 age-matched healthy donors were used as controls, and for secondary cytopenia, 14 to 15 age-matched CLL patients were used as controls. TRB and IGH repertoires from peripheral blood were sequenced in autoimmune cytopenia patients at active disease and during treatment follow-up, with healthy, CLL and autoimmune hepatitis controls included alongside. The comparison group for autoimmune hepatitis repertoires was about 25 healthy donors matched for age and sex. A median TRB sequencing depth of around 53,000 reads per sample was reached, and a median of roughly 2,500 distinct TRB clonotypes per sample was obtained. The goal of the study was to determine whether autoimmune cytopenia patients have a disease-specific immune repertoire signature that could serve as a blood-based biomarker. What the research found in general, with its limitations: TRB repertoire shifts, with less even repertoires observed in secondary cytopenia and CLL, were mostly attributed to lymphoma bias rather than autoimmunity. In the comparison of secondary cytopenia with CLL, the cluster-lack signature was not observed, apparently because the dominant lymphoma-associated repertoire masked the signature. The T cell clusters were defined in silico only, and their functional role remained to be validated experimentally. A lack of physiological T cell clusters in primary autoimmune cytopenia patients was suggested by GLIPH, as 51 clusters were found to be exclusive to healthy donors versus 15 to 20 exclusive to patients. Compared with active autoimmune hepatitis patients, healthy donors had almost three times as many exclusive TRB clusters, a finding consistent with an autoimmunity-wide signature.

Frequency indicates this clonotype is medium-sized (0.01 to 0.1%); no count is kept. No cognate antigen has been identified for it. TRB rearrangements were amplified by multiplex PCR using a touch-down protocol with TRB-A and TRB-B primer pools mixed in one tube. Two consecutive PCR reactions with Phusion HS II polymerase added Illumina adapters and sample indices to the amplicons. The amplicons were gel-purified using the NucleoSpin Gel and PCR Clean-up kit, after which quantification was performed by Qubit and quality was checked on an Agilent 2100 Bioanalyzer. Sequencing of the libraries was done on an Illumina MiSeq with 600-cycle, single-indexed, paired-end runs. In the source study's methods: Alignment and assembly of TRB reads were performed with MiXCR version 2.1.12 and the default MiXCR reference library. A clone was defined by each unique CDR3 nucleotide sequence, and the analysis included only productive sequences with two or more reads. Alpha-parameterized diversity profiles (alpha 0 to 5), including the Shannon (alpha 1) and Simpson (alpha 2) indices, were computed with an R script to assess repertoire diversity. The tcR package was used to compute combinatorial TRB VJ usage, which was then compared between cohorts by principal component analysis with ade4. GLIPH clustering of TCRbeta CDR3s was carried out on cohort pairs matched by age and read depth, and cluster frequencies were compared by Wilcoxon test. TCRdb reprocessed the reads, so every CDR3 protein sequence counts as one entry and DNA is not shown. The V and J calls shown here were made by TCRdb, not taken from the authors' results. This sample's table has entries for about 6,700 distinct CDR3 sequences. Under 5.5% of the sample lies in the top ten.

Per sample, roughly 260 ng of peripheral blood genomic DNA, approximately 37,500 genome equivalents, was used for TRB amplification. Reading from cysteine to phenylalanine, the CDR3 counts 17 amino acids. No DNA is given. CDR1 and CDR2 are drawn from the germline V gene: KGHSH, LQKENI. These data were also filed under a second study, of T cell repertoires in aging, cancer and after chemotherapy. The second study also describes: Donors were distributed across six age groups ranging from 30 or younger to 70 or older, with at least three individuals included per group. Control TCR repertoires from healthy donors were recorded across several months to years, and re-sampling revealed clear clonal overlap. The complete dataset included 8 million to 9.5 million TCR reads. Untreated patients with hematological or solid cancers showed significantly lower blood TCR diversity and higher clonality than age-matched healthy donors. In healthy donors, the drop in TCR diversity with age came mainly from a loss of richness, whereas in cancer patients a loss of evenness also played a part. An increase in median generation probability over the chemotherapy interval was observed in both cancer cohorts, suggesting that the repertoire was reconstituted through rebound thymic output. According to the authors, the repertoire data do not allow conclusions to be drawn about immunological memory after chemotherapy. To look at immunoaging and at how T cells reconstitute after chemotherapy, the study profiled TCR beta repertoires in peripheral blood from both healthy donors and cancer patients. The cohort comprised 218 cancer patients, 94 with hematological and some 120 with solid cancers, plus 95 healthy donors as a reference group. Processing of the TRB sequences was carried out with MiXCR versions 2.12 and 3.0.5. Repertoire metrics included Shannon diversity, evenness, clonality (one minus evenness), and alpha-parameterized diversity profiles from alpha 0 to 5. The IGoR algorithm was used to calculate generation probabilities of clones in the paired pre- and post-chemotherapy samples.

Material: peripheral blood. This TCR derives from a human donor in good health. The chain is made from TRBV18 and TRBJ1-3; TCRdb designates TRBD1, a call that cannot be tested without DNA. The CDR3 region reads CASSPQTGSFSGNTIYF.